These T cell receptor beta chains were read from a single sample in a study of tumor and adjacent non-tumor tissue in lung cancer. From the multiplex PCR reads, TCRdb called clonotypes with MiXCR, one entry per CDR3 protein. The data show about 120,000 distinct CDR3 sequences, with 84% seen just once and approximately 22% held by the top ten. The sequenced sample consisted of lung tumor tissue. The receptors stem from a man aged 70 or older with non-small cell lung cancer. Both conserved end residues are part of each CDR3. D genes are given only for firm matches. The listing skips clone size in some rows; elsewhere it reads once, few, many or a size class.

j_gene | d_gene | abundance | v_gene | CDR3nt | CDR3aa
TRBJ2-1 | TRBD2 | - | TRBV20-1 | TGCAATGCTAGAGATGCACATGGACTAGCGGGAGAAGTCCAGTTCTTC | CNARDAHGLAGEVQFF
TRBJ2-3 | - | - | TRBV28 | TGTGCCAGCGGGAGACTAACGGGGGCGGGAAATACGCAGTATTTT | CASGRLTGAGNTQYF
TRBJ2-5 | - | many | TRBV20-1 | TGCAGTGCTCACAGGGCCGGAGGACAAGAGACCCAGTACTTC | CSAHRAGGQETQYF
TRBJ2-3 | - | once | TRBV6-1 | TGTGCCATCATCGGGAACGGGCCCCAGTATTTT | CAIIGNGPQYF
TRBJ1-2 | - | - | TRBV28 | TGTGCCACCAGTCCACTGGGGTCCGCCTGGGACTACACCTTC | CATSPLGSAWDYTF
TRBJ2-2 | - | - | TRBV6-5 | TGTGGCAGCAGCTCCTTACTGGGTAGATACACCGGGGAACTGTTTTTT | CGSSSLLGRYTGELFF
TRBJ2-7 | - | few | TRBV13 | TGTGCCAGCAGCTCAACGGGGGACGAGCAGTACTTC | CASSSTGDEQYF
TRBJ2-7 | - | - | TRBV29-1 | TGCAGCGTGAGGGGCCCCACCTATGAGCAGTACTTC | CSVRGPTYEQYF
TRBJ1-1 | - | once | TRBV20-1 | TGCAGTGTTAGAGATGGCGAGATAGGGGACTCAAACACTGAAGCTTTCTTT | CSVRDGEIGDSNTEAFF
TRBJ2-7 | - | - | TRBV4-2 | TGTGCCAGCAGCCCAGCTTTAGGCATGGACTCCTACGAGCAGTACTTC | CASSPALGMDSYEQYF
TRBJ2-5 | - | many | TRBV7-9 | TGTGCCAGCAACTTCCTCCGGGAACACCAAGAGACCCAGTACTTC | CASNFLREHQETQYF
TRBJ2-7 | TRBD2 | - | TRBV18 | TGTGCCAGCTCACCACCGGGACTAGCGGGAGGGAACTACGAGCAGTACTTC | CASSPPGLAGGNYEQYF
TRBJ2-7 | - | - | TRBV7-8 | TGTGTCAGCAGCTTAGGAGCGGGCCCCTACGAGCGGTACTTC | CVSSLGAGPYERYF
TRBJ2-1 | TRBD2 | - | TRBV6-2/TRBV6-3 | TGTGCCAGCAGTTCGGGACTAGGCAATACCAATAGGCAGTTCTTC | CASSSGLGNTNRQFF
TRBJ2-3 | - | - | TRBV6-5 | TGTGCCAGCAGTTACGGTGGGAGCACAGATACGCAGAATTTT | CASSYGGSTDTQNF
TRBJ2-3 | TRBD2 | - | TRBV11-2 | TGTGCCAGCAGCTTAGATCTAGCGGGACGAATCACAGATATGCAATATTTT | CASSLDLAGRITDMQYF
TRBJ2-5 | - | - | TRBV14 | TGTACCAGCAGTCAAGCGTGGACCCAGTACTTC | CTSSQAWTQYF
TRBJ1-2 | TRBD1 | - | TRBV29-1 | TGCAGCGTACGCGGGACAGGGAACTATGGTTACACCTTC | CSVRGTGNYGYTF
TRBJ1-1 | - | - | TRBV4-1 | TGCGCCAGCAACCAAGGTGGACAGACTGAAGCTTTCTTT | CASNQGGQTEAFF
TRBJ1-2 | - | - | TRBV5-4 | TGTGCCAGCTTGGACGTTAACTATGGCTACACCTTC | CASLDVNYGYTF
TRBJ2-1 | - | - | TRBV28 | TGTGCCAACAGTTACGTGGACAGATACAATGGGCAGTTCTTC | CANSYVDRYNGQFF
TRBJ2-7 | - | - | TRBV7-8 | TGTGTCAGCAGCTTAAATTACGAGCAGTACTTC | CVSSLNYEQYF
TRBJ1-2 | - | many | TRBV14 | TGTGCCAGCAGCCAAGGTCGTTATGGCTACACCTTC | CASSQGRYGYTF
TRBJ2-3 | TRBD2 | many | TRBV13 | TGTGCCAGCAGCCGTGGGACTAGCGGCACAGATACGCAGTATTTT | CASSRGTSGTDTQYF
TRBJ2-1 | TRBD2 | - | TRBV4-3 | TGCGGCAGCAGCCAAGACCAAGCGGGAGCTGAATACAATGAGCAGTTCTTT | CGSSQDQAGAEYNEQFF
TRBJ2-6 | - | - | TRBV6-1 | TGTGCCAGCAGTGAGGGGGCTGAGGCCAACGTCCCGACTTTC | CASSEGAEANVPTF
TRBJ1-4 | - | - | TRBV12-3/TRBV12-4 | TGTGCCAGCAGTTTAGTACAGCGAAATGATAAACTGTTTTTT | CASSLVQRNDKLFF
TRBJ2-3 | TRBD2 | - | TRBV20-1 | TGCAATGCCCCACTAGCGGGAGGGCCCACAGATACGCAGTATTTT | CNAPLAGGPTDTQYF
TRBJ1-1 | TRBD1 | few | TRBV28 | TGTGCCAGCAACTGGCCTTCATGGCAGGGGGCCCGGGGGGGTATGAACACTGTAGCTTTCTTT | CASNWPSWQGARGGMNTVAFF
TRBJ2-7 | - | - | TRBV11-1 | TGTGCCAGCGGTTTGTTTGGTGGATACGACCAGTACTTC | CASGLFGGYDQYF
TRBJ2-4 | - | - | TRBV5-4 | TGTGCCAACAGCTTCTCAGCAGATCTAGCCAAAAACATTCAGCACTTC | CANSFSADLAKNIQHF
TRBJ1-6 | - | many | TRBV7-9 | TGTGCCAGCAGCTTCGGGAGCGACGCACCCCTCCACTTT | CASSFGSDAPLHF
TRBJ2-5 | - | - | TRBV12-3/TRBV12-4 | TGTACTAGCAGCCCTGCGGCAGGGGTCGCAGGAGGGACCCAGTACTTC | CTSSPAAGVAGGTQYF
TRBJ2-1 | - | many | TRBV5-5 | TGTGCCAGCAAGGCGAACTACAATGAGCAGTCCTTC | CASKANYNEQSF
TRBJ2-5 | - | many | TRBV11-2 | TGTGCCAGCAGCCCTCGTCTGGGCGGGCAAGAGACCCAGTACTTC | CASSPRLGGQETQYF
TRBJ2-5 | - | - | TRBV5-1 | TGCGCCAGCAGCTTCGAGTGGCAAGAGACACAGTACTTC | CASSFEWQETQYF
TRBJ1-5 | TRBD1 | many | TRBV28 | TGTGCCAGCAGTTTTCAAAATCAATGGAGGACAGGGAGGAAGCCCCAGCATTTT | CASSFQNQWRTGRKPQHF
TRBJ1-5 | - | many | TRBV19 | TGTGCCAGTAGCGGACTCCCCGAGGGGAGCAATCAGCCCCAGCATTTT | CASSGLPEGSNQPQHF
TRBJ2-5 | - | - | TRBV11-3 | TGTGCCAGCGCTTCCGGCTTGGGCGGGGAGACCCAGTACTTC | CASASGLGGETQYF
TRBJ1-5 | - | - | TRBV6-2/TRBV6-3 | TGTGCCAGCAGTCACTCGATTGGGGGTACAAGAGCGAGCAATCAGGCCCAGCATTTT | CASSHSIGGTRASNQAQHF
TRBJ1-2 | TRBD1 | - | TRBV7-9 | TGTGCCAGCAGTGTCAAACAGGGGGATAACTATGACTACACCTTC | CASSVKQGDNYDYTF
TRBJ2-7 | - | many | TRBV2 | TGTGCCAGCCGCGCACGGGAGCAGTACTTC | CASRAREQYF
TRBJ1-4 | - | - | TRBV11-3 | TGTGCCAGCAGTAGGACAGTCACTGATGAAAAAGTGTTTTTT | CASSRTVTDEKVFF
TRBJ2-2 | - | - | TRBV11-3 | TGTGCCAGCAACTTACAAGGAGCCGGGAGGCTGTTTTTT | CASNLQGAGRLFF
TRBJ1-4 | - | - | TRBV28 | TGTGTCAGAGCGAGGGAGCTTCGAGGAAAACTGTTTTTT | CVRARELRGKLFF
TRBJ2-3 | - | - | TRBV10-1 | TGCGGCAGCGGTGAGTCGATACAGGCCGCAGATACGCAGTATTTT | CGSGESIQAADTQYF
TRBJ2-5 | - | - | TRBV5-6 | TGTGCCAGCAGCTATTCCATTACCGACAGAGTAGGGACCCAGTACTTC | CASSYSITDRVGTQYF
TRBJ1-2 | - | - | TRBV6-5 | TGTGCTAGCAGTTGCTTACGGGGTGGGGGAATCAACTATGGCTACACCTTC | CASSCLRGGGINYGYTF
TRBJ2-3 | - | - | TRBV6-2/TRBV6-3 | TGTGCCAGCAGTTACCGAGCCCCGTGGACAGATACGCAGTATTTT | CASSYRAPWTDTQYF
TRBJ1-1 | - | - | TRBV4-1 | TGCACCAGCAGCCAAGTTACAGGGTTGGACACTGAAGCTTTCTTT | CTSSQVTGLDTEAFF
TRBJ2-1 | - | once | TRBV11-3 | TGTGCCAGCAGTACAAGGATATACAATGAGCAGTTCTTC | CASSTRIYNEQFF